This TCR beta chain was identified in a study of T cell repertoires in cytomegalovirus infection. Regarding the study as a whole: Accumulated public TCR beta family frequency recognized individuals carrying CMV together with the relevant HLA. There were HLA-C-restricted CMV-specific TCR beta clonotypes dominating the ex vivo response.

MiXCR, run by TCRdb on the reads, gives a single entry per CDR3 protein. Of 200,000 to 250,000 distinct CDR3 sequences in the sample, 22% are singletons; the top ten hold over 15%. The germline V gene encodes CDR1 SEHNR and CDR2 FQNEAQ (reference sequence). The CDR3 length is 14 residues. Trimming removed 2 bases from V and 2 bases from J, with 10 bases in between. This clonotype was seen more than once but under ten times. Its antigen remains unidentified. The V and J genes are TRBV7-9 and TRBJ2-7; possibly TRBD1 for D (6 bases). Sequenced input: CD8+ T cells from PBMCs. The sequence derives from a human donor in good health (CMV status not recorded). Some clones in this sample may be carry-over from other donors' samples. CDR3 region: CASSLLGAAYEQYF. CDR3 in DNA: TGTGCCAGCAGCTTACTGGGGGCGGCCTACGAGCAGTACTTC. Variable domain in full (rest from reference TRBV7-9 and TRBJ2-7): DTGVSQNPRHKITKRGQNVTFRCDPISEHNRLYWYRQTLGQGPEFLTYFQNEAQLEKSRLLSDRFSAERPKGSFSTLEIQRTEQGDSAMYLCASSLLGAAYEQYFGPGTRLTVT.